This TCR beta chain appears in the sequencing data of a study of molecular identifiers for immune sequencing clone quantification. Study-level background: The replicate experiment used RNA from around 20,000 or 99,000 naive CD8 cells. This RNA was split into five aliquots, and four of them were sequenced.

Construction of naive CD8 libraries employed 20,000 to 1,000,000 sorted cells together with 10%, 30% or 50% RNA. Naive CD8 T cells were sorted as CD8+CD4-CCR7+CD45RA+. Study-level findings and limits: Clone sizes that are highly expanded could be underestimated when identical TCR molecules share a barcode.

TCRdb ran MiXCR on the PCR reads and lists one entry per CDR3 protein. Here the sample spans 6,000 to 9,500 distinct CDR3 sequences, under 45% being singletons. In the case of this clonotype: Its antigen is still unknown. Since a much larger clone is just one base distant, this may be a read error.

This CDR3 spans 15 amino acids. Germline V gene sequence: CDR1 SGHTA, CDR2 FQGNSA. The receptor comes from a human donor in good health. Some libraries in this study had Jurkat cell RNA spiked in. The sample taken for sequencing was naive CD8+ T cells from blood, with Jurkat cell RNA spiked in. Subset indicated: FACS-sorted CD8+CD4-CCR7+CD45RA+ naive T cells. The chain is built from TRBV7-2 and TRBJ2-3; D is perhaps TRBD2 (5 bases). CDR3 DNA: TGTGCCAGCAGCATCCTCCCGGCTAGCTTAGATACGCGGTATTTT. As protein: CASSILPASLDTRYF.